This T cell receptor (beta chain) derives from a study of cytomegalovirus exposure and HLA in healthy donors. Overall study results and limits: What was likely a sequencing artifact was a cluster of highly shared sequence variants. Most sequenced TCRs were rare (though some public TCRs occurred in many donors).

This PCR relied on a set of 60 Vbeta primers and 13 Jbeta primers. The data were produced by immunoSEQ multiplex PCR, yet TCRdb's version contains in-frame clones alone and is incomplete. The sample lists 80,000 to 90,000 clones; approximately 80% were seen once. About this clone itself: Antigen specificity is unknown.

Germline lookup yields CDR1 SGHTA and CDR2 FQGNSA. The V segment lost 5 bases and the J segment 6 bases; nucleotides outside the gene matches: 10. This CDR3 spans 15 amino acids. Source material: PBMCs. The J gene is TRBJ2-7, the V gene TRBV7-2, with 10 bases fitting TRBD1. The source is a woman under 40 in good health and CMV-seronegative. The CDR3 DNA sequence: TGTGCCAGCAGCACTCGAGGGGACAGGGGCGCCGAGCAGTACTTC. Translation: CASSTRGDRGAEQYF.